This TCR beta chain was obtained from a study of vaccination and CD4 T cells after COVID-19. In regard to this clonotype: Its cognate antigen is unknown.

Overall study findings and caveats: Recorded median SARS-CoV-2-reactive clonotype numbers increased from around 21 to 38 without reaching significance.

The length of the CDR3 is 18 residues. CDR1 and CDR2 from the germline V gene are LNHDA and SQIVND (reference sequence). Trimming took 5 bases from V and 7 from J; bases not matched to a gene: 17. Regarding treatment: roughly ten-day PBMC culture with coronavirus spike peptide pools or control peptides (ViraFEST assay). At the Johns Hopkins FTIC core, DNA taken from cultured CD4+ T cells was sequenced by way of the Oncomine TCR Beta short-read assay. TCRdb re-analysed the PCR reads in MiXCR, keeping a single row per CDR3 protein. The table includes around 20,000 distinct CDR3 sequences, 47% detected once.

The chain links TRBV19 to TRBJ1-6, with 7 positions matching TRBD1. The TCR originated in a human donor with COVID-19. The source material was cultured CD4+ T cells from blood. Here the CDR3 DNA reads TGTGCCAGTAGTGGACCGGATGGACAGGCCCTTCGGAATTCACCCCTCCACTTT. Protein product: CASSGPDGQALRNSPLHF.